These 21 T cell receptor beta chains share one sample of origin, sequenced in a study of blood T cell repertoires in COVID-19. TCRdb keeps only in-frame clones here, not all; method: immunoSEQ multiplex PCR. The table shows approximately 150,000 clones, with roughly 81% occurring only once. Sequenced: peripheral blood. These receptor sequences come from a woman aged 80 or older with COVID-19, enrolled during active disease.

This chain uses TRBV9 with TRBJ2-1; possible D gene TRBD1, 5 bases. The CDR3 extends over 15 amino acids. V was pared by 0 bases and J by 4 bases, with 11 bases between. Germline V CDR1 and CDR2: SGDLS, YYNGEE. DNA of the CDR3: TGTGCCAGCAGCGTAGGACAGAACACATACAATGAGCAGTTCTTC. This encodes CASSVGQNTYNEQFF.

This chain uses TRBV2 with TRBJ1-1; D is possibly TRBD1 (6 bases). Trimming pared 7 bases from V and 5 bases from J, leaving 8 bases between. The CDR3 is 11 amino acids. Germline-derived CDR1 and CDR2 are SNHLY and FYNNEI. CDR3 sequence: CASTRGTEAFF. CDR3 nucleotide sequence: TGTGCCAGCACGAGGGGGACTGAAGCTTTCTTT.

The chain recombines TRBV19 with TRBJ1-5; no firm D call. The CDR3 extends over 13 amino acids. CDR1 LNHDA and CDR2 SQIVND come from the germline V gene (reference sequence). V was cut by 3 bases and J by 9 bases, with 12 bases left in between. The CDR3 spells CASSIFTQRPQHF. The CDR3 DNA reads TGTGCCAGTAGTATTTTCACCCAGCGGCCCCAGCATTTT.

The chain employs TRBV10-3 and TRBJ2-3, with TRBD2 matching over 8 bases. Germline lookup yields CDR1 ENHRY and CDR2 SYGVKD. The CDR3 is made up of 14 amino acids. V gave up 6 bases and J gave up 4 bases; unmatched junction bases: 6. The CDR3 sequence: CAIRRGLASDTQYF. The DNA of the CDR3 is TGTGCCATCAGGAGAGGACTAGCCTCAGATACGCAGTATTTT.

The gene calls are TRBV4-3 and TRBJ2-7, with TRBD2 matching 12 bases. This CDR3 has 16 amino acids. Germline lookup yields CDR1 LGHNA and CDR2 YSLEER. The J segment lost 7 bases and the V segment lost 0 bases, leaving 7 bases of the junction unmatched. CDR3 amino acids: CASSQELAGGLREQYF. In nucleotides, the CDR3 is TGCGCCAGCAGCCAAGAACTAGCGGGGGGATTGAGAGAGCAGTACTTC.

The rearrangement links TRBV3-1 (or the pseudogene TRBV3-2) to TRBJ1-2, with a tentative D call TRBD1 (5 bases). The CDR3 sequence is 15 residues long. Deletions cut 0 bases from V and 7 bases from J, with 15 bases between. Germline-derived CDR1 and CDR2 are LGHDT and YNNKEL (reference sequence). CDR3 region: CASSQDRQGSAGYTF. As DNA, the CDR3 is TGTGCCAGCAGCCAAGATCGTCAGGGATCCGCTGGCTACACCTTC.

The chain employs TRBV5-1 and TRBJ2-7, with 7 bases aligning to TRBD1. This CDR3 has 13 amino acids. Trimming removed 5 bases from V and 0 bases from J; junction bases left unmatched: 2. CDR1 and CDR2 from the germline V gene are SGHRS and YFSETQ. This CDR3 is CASRGTDSYEQYF. For the CDR3, the DNA is TGCGCCAGCAGGGGGACAGACTCCTACGAGCAGTACTTC.

V usage is TRBV10-3 and J usage is TRBJ2-7, with D possibly TRBD1 on 6 matching bases. Deletions cut 4 bases from V and 8 bases from J, with 9 bases between. The CDR3 covers 11 residues. Germline CDR1 ENHRY, CDR2 SYGVKD. The CDR3 coding sequence is TGTGCCATCAGTGGGGACACCAAGCAGTACTTC. This translates into CAISGDTKQYF.

V usage is TRBV18 and J usage is TRBJ1-5; weak D call: TRBD1 (5 bases). The CDR3 extends over 15 amino acids. CDR1 is KGHSH, CDR2 LQKENI, per germline. V gave up 2 bases and J gave up 2 bases, with 10 bases separating them. CDR3 protein: CASSPGASGNQPQHF. CDR3 nucleotide sequence: TGTGCCAGCTCACCAGGGGCGAGTGGCAATCAGCCCCAGCATTTT.

This clone was seen once. The chain carries TRBV2 and TRBJ1-4; 8 positions match TRBD1. Germline V gives CDR1 SNHLY, CDR2 FYNNEI. V lost 4 bases, J lost 8 bases, and 6 bases stayed unmatched. This CDR3 has 14 amino acids. CDR3 loop: CASSARTGTEKLFF. CDR3 DNA sequence: TGTGCCAGCAGTGCCCGGACAGGGACCGAAAAACTGTTTTTT.

The chain links TRBV18 to TRBJ2-3, with a weak D call TRBD2 (5 bases). Trimming took 3 bases from V and 5 from J, leaving 12 bases between them. The CDR3 covers 14 residues. Looked up from germline, CDR1 is KGHSH and CDR2 is LQKENI. The CDR3 coding sequence is TGTGCCAGCTCACCTCTTACAGAGGGAGATACGCAGTATTTT. It is translated as CASSPLTEGDTQYF.

The chain is built from TRBV19 and TRBJ2-5; 10 positions agree with TRBD1. J was trimmed by 4 bases and V by 7 bases; bases with no gene match: 9. This CDR3 spans 15 amino acids. CDR1 is LNHDA and CDR2 is SQIVND in the germline V gene (reference sequence). The CDR3 DNA reads TGTGCCAGTATCGACAGGGGGCGCGGGGGAGAGACCCAGTACTTC. Protein: CASIDRGRGGETQYF.

V usage is TRBV5-1 and J usage is TRBJ2-2; D perhaps matches TRBD1 (6 bases). The CDR3 contains 13 residues. V was clipped by 3 bases and J by 5 bases, with 8 bases between them. From germline, CDR1 is SGHRS and CDR2 YFSETQ. CDR3 nucleotides: TGCGCCAGCAGCTCCAGGGGTACCGGGGAGCTGTTTTTT. It codes for CASSSRGTGELFF. The whole variable domain, filled in from reference TRBV5-1 and TRBJ2-2, reads KAGVTQTPRYLIKTRGQQVTLSCSPISGHRSVSWYQQTPGQGLQFLFEYFSETQRNKGNFPGRFSGRQFSNSRSEMNVSTLELGDSALYLCASSSRGTGELFFGEGSRLTVL.

This clone was seen only once. This rearrangement joins TRBV29-1 to TRBJ2-5; D unresolved. In germline, CDR1 is SQVTM, CDR2 ANQGSEA. The ends were cut back, 4 bases at V and 2 bases at J, with 11 bases in the middle. The CDR3 has 13 residues. This CDR3 reads CSVARSAQETQYF. The DNA of the CDR3 is TGCAGCGTTGCAAGAAGCGCTCAAGAGACCCAGTACTTC.

This clone is a singleton in its sample. The V gene is TRBV24-1, the J gene TRBJ1-3, with D unresolved. Germline assignment: CDR1 KGHDR and CDR2 SFDVKD. CDR3 length: 15 residues. V was clipped by 3 bases and J by 3 bases, with 11 bases between them. CDR3 nucleotide sequence: TGTGCCACCAGTGATGTGCCGGGGAATGGAAACACCATATATTTT. Translation gives CATSDVPGNGNTIYF.

The V and J genes are TRBV7-9 and TRBJ1-2, with no clear D. Trimming stripped 5 bases from V and 8 bases from J, with 15 bases between. The CDR3 consists of 13 residues. Germline CDR1 and CDR2: SEHNR and FQNEAQ (reference sequence). The DNA of the CDR3 is TGTGCCAGCAGCCCGAAGGGAGGGTGGGGCTACACCTTC. Translation: CASSPKGGWGYTF. The variable domain in full, completed from reference TRBV7-9 and TRBJ1-2, reads DTGVSQNPRHKITKRGQNVTFRCDPISEHNRLYWYRQTLGQGPEFLTYFQNEAQLEKSRLLSDRFSAERPKGSFSTLEIQRTEQGDSAMYLCASSPKGGWGYTFGSGTRLTVV.

In this sample, this clone turned up a few times. CDR3 residues: CASSLSGGGPNEQFF. As DNA, the CDR3 is TGCGCCAGCAGTCTGTCGGGTGGGGGCCCCAATGAGCAGTTCTTC. The chain links TRBV23-1 to TRBJ2-1, with a possible D match to TRBD1 (6 bases). Being an ORF, TRBV23-1 has a function that is uncertain. This CDR3 contains 15 residues. V lost 4 bases to trimming and J lost 6 bases, with 16 bases between them.

This rearrangement joins TRBV9 to TRBJ1-2; tentatively, D is TRBD1 (6 bases). The V gene's germline CDR1 is SGDLS and CDR2 YYNGEE. Trimming removed 3 bases at V and 2 bases at J, with 11 bases between. The CDR3 loop spans 14 amino acids. The CDR3 reads CASSEGGINYGYTF. CDR3 DNA: TGTGCCAGCAGCGAGGGGGGGATCAACTATGGCTACACCTTC.

The chain uses TRBV10-2 and TRBJ2-3; 13 bases fit TRBD2. The CDR3 has 18 residues. The germline V gene encodes CDR1 WSHSY and CDR2 SAAADI. Trimming at V came to 7 bases and at J to 3 bases, leaving 13 bases not matched to a gene. The DNA for the CDR3 is TGCGCCAGCACTATAGGGACTAGCGGGGTTTTATGGACAGATACGCAGTATTTT. This sequence encodes CASTIGTSGVLWTDTQYF.

The genes are TRBV4-2 and TRBJ1-4, with D possibly TRBD1 on 5 matching bases. CDR1 and CDR2 (germline): LGHNA, YNFKEQ. Trimming cost V 3 bases and J 3 bases, with 14 bases left between them. This CDR3 contains 16 residues. CDR3 region: CASSHKPGSSNEKLFF. The CDR3 DNA reads TGTGCCAGCAGCCATAAACCAGGGTCATCTAATGAAAAACTGTTTTTT.

Here the CDR3 DNA reads TGTGCCAGCAGCTTGGGACAGTGGAACACTGAAGCTTTCTTT. It yields the protein CASSLGQWNTEAFF. This rearrangement joins TRBV5-4 to TRBJ1-1; a possible D gene is TRBD1 (5 bases). Trimming removed 0 bases at V and 1 base at J, with 7 bases between. The germline gives CDR1 SGHNT, CDR2 YYREEE (reference sequence). This CDR3 spans 14 amino acids.